Given below is one TCR beta chain in context. Its target is not known. The data were produced by immunoSEQ multiplex PCR, yet TCRdb's version contains in-frame clones alone and is incomplete. Of about 240,000 clones in the sample, 65% to 85% were seen once. These data come from a study of Tregs in tolerant kidney transplant recipients. Study results and limitations: The small number of patients limits these findings pending further validation.

Germline V gives CDR1 LGHNT, CDR2 FRNRAP. This CDR3 region has 14 residues. Trimming left V 6 bases short and J 4 bases short, with 15 bases between. The chain has TRBV12-5 and TRBJ2-5, with D tentatively TRBD2 (5 bases). Material: CD4+ T cells from blood. The sequence came from a human donor in good health. CDR3 residues: CASGGPAAVETQYF. The CDR3 coding sequence is TGTGCTAGTGGAGGGCCAGCAGCGGTAGAGACCCAGTACTTC. Filled out from reference TRBV12-5 and TRBJ2-5, the complete variable domain reads DARVTQTPRHKVTEMGQEVTMRCQPILGHNTVFWYRQTMMQGLELLAYFRNRAPLDDSGMPKDRFSAEMPDATLATLKIQPSEPRDSAVYFCASGGPAAVETQYFGPGTRLLVL.